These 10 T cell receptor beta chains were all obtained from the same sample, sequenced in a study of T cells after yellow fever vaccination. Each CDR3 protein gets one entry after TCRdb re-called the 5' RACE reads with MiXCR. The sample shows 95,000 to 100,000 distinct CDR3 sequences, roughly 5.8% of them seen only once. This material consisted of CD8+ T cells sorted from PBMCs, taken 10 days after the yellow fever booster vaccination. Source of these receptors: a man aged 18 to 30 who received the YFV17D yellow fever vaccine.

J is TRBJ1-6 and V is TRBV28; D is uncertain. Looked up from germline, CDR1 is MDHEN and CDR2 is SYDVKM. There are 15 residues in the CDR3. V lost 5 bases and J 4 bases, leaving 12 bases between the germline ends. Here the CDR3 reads CASSPLRGYNSPLHF. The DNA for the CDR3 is TGTGCCAGCAGTCCTCTCCGAGGGTATAATTCACCCCTCCACTTT.

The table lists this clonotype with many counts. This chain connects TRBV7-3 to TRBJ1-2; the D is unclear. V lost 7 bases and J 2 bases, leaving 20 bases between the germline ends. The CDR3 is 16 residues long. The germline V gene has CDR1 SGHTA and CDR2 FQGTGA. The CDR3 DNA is TGTGCCAGCACGCTCCTGAACCCCCTCCGGAACTATGGCTACACCTTC. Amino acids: CASTLLNPLRNYGYTF.

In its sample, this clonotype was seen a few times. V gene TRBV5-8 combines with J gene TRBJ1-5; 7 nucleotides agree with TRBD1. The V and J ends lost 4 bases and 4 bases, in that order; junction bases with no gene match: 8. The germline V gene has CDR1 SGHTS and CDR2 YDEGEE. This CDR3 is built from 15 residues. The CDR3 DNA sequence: TGTGCCAGCAGCGACGGGACAGCCTCTAATCAGCCCCAGCATTTT. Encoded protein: CASSDGTASNQPQHF.

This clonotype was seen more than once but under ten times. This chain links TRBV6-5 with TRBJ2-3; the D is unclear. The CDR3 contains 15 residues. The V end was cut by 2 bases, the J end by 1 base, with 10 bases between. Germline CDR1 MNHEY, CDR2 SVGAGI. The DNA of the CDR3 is TGTGCCAGCAGTTACACCATGTCAGGCACAGATACGCAGTATTTT. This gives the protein CASSYTMSGTDTQYF.

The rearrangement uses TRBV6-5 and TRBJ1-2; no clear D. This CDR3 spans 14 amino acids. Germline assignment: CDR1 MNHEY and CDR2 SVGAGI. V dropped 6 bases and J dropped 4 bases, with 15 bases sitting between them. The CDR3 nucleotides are TGTGCCAGCAGCCCCGGACCGAGAGCCTATGGCTACACCTTC. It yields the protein CASSPGPRAYGYTF.

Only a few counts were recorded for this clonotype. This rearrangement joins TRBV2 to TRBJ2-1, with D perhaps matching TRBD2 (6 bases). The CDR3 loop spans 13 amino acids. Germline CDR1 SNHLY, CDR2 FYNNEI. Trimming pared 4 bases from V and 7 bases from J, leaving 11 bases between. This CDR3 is CASSVRGSNEQFF. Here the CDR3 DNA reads TGTGCCAGCAGTGTACGGGGGTCGAATGAGCAGTTCTTC. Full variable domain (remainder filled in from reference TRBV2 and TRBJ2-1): EPEVTQTPSHQVTQMGQEVILRCVPISNHLYFYWYRQILGQKVEFLVSFYNNEISEKSEIFDDQFSVERPDGSNFTLKIRSTKLEDSAMYFCASSVRGSNEQFFGPGTRLTVL.

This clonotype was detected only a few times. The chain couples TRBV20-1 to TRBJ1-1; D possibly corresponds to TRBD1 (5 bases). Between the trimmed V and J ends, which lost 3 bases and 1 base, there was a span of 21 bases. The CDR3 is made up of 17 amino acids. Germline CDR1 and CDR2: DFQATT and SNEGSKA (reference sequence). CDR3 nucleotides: TGCAGTGCTAGTCCACGGGACCAGGCGGTTTGGAACACTGAAGCTTTCTTT. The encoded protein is CSASPRDQAVWNTEAFF.

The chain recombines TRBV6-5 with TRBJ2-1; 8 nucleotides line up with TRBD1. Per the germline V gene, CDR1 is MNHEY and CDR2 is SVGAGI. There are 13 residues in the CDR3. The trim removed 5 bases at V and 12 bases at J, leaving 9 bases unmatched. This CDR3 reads CASSQGAGSVQFF. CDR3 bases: TGTGCCAGCAGTCAGGGGGCAGGGTCGGTGCAGTTCTTC.

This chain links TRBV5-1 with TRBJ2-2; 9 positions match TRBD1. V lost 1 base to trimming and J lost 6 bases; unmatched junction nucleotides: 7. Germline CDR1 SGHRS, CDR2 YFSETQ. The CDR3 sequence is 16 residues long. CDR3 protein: CASSLTGTGYSGELFF. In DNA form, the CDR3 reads TGCGCCAGCAGCTTGACCGGGACAGGGTATTCCGGGGAGCTGTTTTTT.

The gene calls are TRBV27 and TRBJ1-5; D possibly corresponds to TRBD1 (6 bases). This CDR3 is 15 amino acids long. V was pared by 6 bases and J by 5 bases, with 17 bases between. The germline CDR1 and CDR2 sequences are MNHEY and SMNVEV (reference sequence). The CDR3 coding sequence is TGTGCCAGCAGCCCCGACCGGGACAAATATCAGCCCCAGCATTTT. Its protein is CASSPDRDKYQPQHF.